One T cell receptor (beta chain) is described in this entry. The antigen is unknown. The record originates from a study of graft-versus-host responses after intestinal transplantation. Across the whole study: Each recipient received a multivisceral, liver-intestinal, or isolated intestinal graft. Anti-thymocyte globulin was used for induction in all recipients, who then took tacrolimus and steroids for approximately 3 years.

The data were produced by immunoSEQ multiplex PCR, yet TCRdb's version contains in-frame clones alone and is incomplete. The sample has tens of thousands of clones, 80% to 95% seen once. The CDR3 loop spans 15 amino acids. Germline CDR1 reads SGDLS; CDR2 reads YYNGEE. Trimming removed 4 bases at V and 6 bases at J, with 18 bases between. General study results and limits: The marrow of recipients harbored GvH clones, and ileum or blood showed some of them first. Early HvG declines after transplant were associated with peak circulating GvH clone levels.

The receptor was isolated from a human donor who received an intestinal transplant. The gene calls are TRBV9 and TRBJ2-3, with D perhaps being TRBD1 or TRBD2 (5 bases each). The material sequenced was unstimulated CD4+ T cells sorted from spleen or lymph node cells, taken before intestinal transplant. CDR3 in amino acids: CASSLTRDPSDTQYF. CDR3 nucleotides: TGTGCCAGCAGCCTGACCCGGGACCCCTCGGATACGCAGTATTTT.